Listed here is a single T cell receptor (beta chain). Antigen: not known. The CDR3 is 17 residues long. V lost 7 bases to trimming and J lost 6 bases; unmatched junction nucleotides: 17. Per the germline V gene, CDR1 is LNHDA and CDR2 is SQIVND (reference sequence). The PCR used 60 Vbeta and 13 Jbeta primers. TCRdb's copy holds only in-frame clones and misses some; the assay was immunoSEQ multiplex PCR. This sample lists about 130,000 clones; its ten largest clones have approximately 1.6%. The sample originates from a study of cytomegalovirus exposure and HLA in healthy donors. Whole-study findings and limits: Some segments of the V type, notably TRBV6-2 and TRBV6-3, were excluded as indistinguishable. Most TCR sequences were seen very rarely across donors, but some public TCRs occurred in many. Previous analysis showed most TCR beta V segments were productive about 87% or about 30% of the time. Accurate prediction of HLA-A and HLA-B alleles (for most subjects) was reportedly achieved from TCR beta sequences.

The TCR comes from a woman between 40 and 50 years old in good health and CMV-seropositive. V is TRBV19 and J is TRBJ2-2; 7 nucleotides align to TRBD2. Sequenced: PBMCs. CDR3 region: CASTPLRAGEGAGELFF. The CDR3 nucleotides are TGTGCCAGTACTCCGCTGCGGGCGGGAGAAGGTGCCGGGGAGCTGTTTTTT.